The rows below give T cell receptor beta chains drawn from one sample of a study of T cells in Graves' hyperthyroidism and ophthalmopathy. One entry per CDR3 protein results from TCRdb running MiXCR on the multiplex PCR reads. Among a few hundred thousand distinct CDR3 sequences, 46% were seen once, and the ten largest hold about 8%. The sample was peripheral blood or thyroid tissue (not recorded which). The receptors were sampled from a young woman with Graves' hyperthyroidism. CDR3s include the opening cysteine and the closing phenylalanine or tryptophan. A D gene is named only where the DNA matches it firmly. Clone size is shown for a subset of rows, as once, few, many or a class of expanded clone.

TRBJ1-5,NA,TRBV20-1,TRBD1,TGCAGTGCCAGGGGGGACAGGGGCTATCAGCCCCAGCATTTT,CSARGDRGYQPQHF
TRBJ2-1,many,TRBV7-8,TRBD2,TGTGCCAGCAGCTTCGCTCCCCTTGGCGGGAGGGCCCACAATGAGCAGTTCTTC,CASSFAPLGGRAHNEQFF
TRBJ2-7,many,TRBV12-3/TRBV12-4,NA,TGTGCCAGCAGTCGTCCCGGGACAAGGGACCACGAGCAGTACTTC,CASSRPGTRDHEQYF
TRBJ2-2,NA,TRBV7-3,NA,TGTGCCAGCAGCTTCTGGCCCCCAGGGTCTCCCGGGGAGCTGTTTTTT,CASSFWPPGSPGELFF
TRBJ2-3,NA,TRBV6-1,NA,TGTGCCAGCAGTCCTGGAAGGGATACGCAGTATTTT,CASSPGRDTQYF
TRBJ1-4,many,TRBV20-1,NA,TGCAGTGCTAGAGATGGAGGGGCTAATGAAAAACTGTTTTTT,CSARDGGANEKLFF
TRBJ2-7,NA,TRBV20-1,TRBD1,TGCAGGGCAGCCCGGCACAGGGGTTACGAGCAGTACTTC,CRAARHRGYEQYF
TRBJ1-5,many,TRBV20-1,TRBD1,TGCAGTGCGATACAGGGGTCCCGACAGCCCCAGCATTTT,CSAIQGSRQPQHF
TRBJ2-7,many,TRBV20-1,NA,TGCAGTGCTAGAGTCCGCGAAGCGGCCCGTACCTACGAGCAGTACTTC,CSARVREAARTYEQYF
TRBJ1-5,many,TRBV19,NA,TGTGCCAGGGATGGAGGGCCCCAGCATTTT,CARDGGPQHF
TRBJ2-7,many,TRBV3-1,TRBD2,TGTGCCAGCAGCGCACCGACTAGCGGGAGGGTGCACGAGCAGTACTTC,CASSAPTSGRVHEQYF
TRBJ1-2,few,TRBV15,TRBD1,TGTGCCACCAGCAGGGAGGGGGCGCAGGGCTACACCTTC,CATSREGAQGYTF
TRBJ2-7,NA,TRBV2,NA,TGTGCCAGCAGTTACCCGGGGGACAGATCTAATTACGAGCAGTACTTC,CASSYPGDRSNYEQYF
TRBJ1-2,NA,TRBV29-1,TRBD1,TGCAGCGCAGGACAGGGCGATGGCTACACCTTC,CSAGQGDGYTF
TRBJ2-7,few,TRBV7-9,TRBD1,TGTGCCCCAAGACAGGGTCACTCCTACGAGCAGTACTTC,CAPRQGHSYEQYF
TRBJ1-1,many,TRBV24-1,NA,TGTGCCACCAGTGATTTCGGCACTGAAGCTTTCTTT,CATSDFGTEAFF
TRBJ2-5,many,TRBV20-1,NA,TGCAGTGCATCGAGCGGCCCCGGAGGGGAGACCCAGTACTTC,CSASSGPGGETQYF
TRBJ1-1,NA,TRBV5-1,NA,TGCGCCAGCAGCTTGCTAGCGGGAGGATCTGAAGCTTTCTTT,CASSLLAGGSEAFF
TRBJ2-2,few,TRBV30,NA,TGTGCCTGGAGTGCCCCCCGGGACACCGGGGAGCTGTTTTTT,CAWSAPRDTGELFF
TRBJ2-6,many,TRBV12-3/TRBV12-4,NA,TGTGCCAGCAGTTTACGTGCGGCAGTATACTCTGGGGCCAACGTCCTGACTTTC,CASSLRAAVYSGANVLTF
TRBJ2-7,many,TRBV10-3,NA,TGTGCCATCAGTGAGTGGGAAGCTAACGAGCAGTACTTC,CAISEWEANEQYF
TRBJ1-5,many,TRBV19,TRBD1,TGTGCCAGTAGTATCGAGGGGGACAGGGTCGTAGTTCAGCCCCAGCATTTT,CASSIEGDRVVVQPQHF
TRBJ1-4,once,TRBV7-8,NA,TGTGCCAGCAGCCTAACCGGGACTAGCGCCGTTAATGAAAAACTGTTTTTT,CASSLTGTSAVNEKLFF
TRBJ1-1,many,TRBV19,NA,TGTGCCAGTAGTATTTACTGGGAGAACACTGAAGCTTTCTTT,CASSIYWENTEAFF
TRBJ2-7,NA,TRBV7-6,TRBD2,TGTGCCCCTAGCGGGAGTAAGTACGAGCAGTACTTC,CAPSGSKYEQYF
TRBJ2-1,few,TRBV7-3,NA,TGTGCCAGCAGCTTACACCTGGGCAGCAATGAGCAGTTCTTC,CASSLHLGSNEQFF
TRBJ1-4,NA,TRBV20-1,NA,TGCAGTGCTAGAGTAGCGGGGAGGGCCTACGGCGGTGAAAAACTGTTTTTT,CSARVAGRAYGGEKLFF
TRBJ2-7,NA,TRBV29-1,NA,TGCAGCGTTGACCAGAAAGCGAACACCGAGCAGTACTTC,CSVDQKANTEQYF
TRBJ2-7,few,TRBV6-1,TRBD1,TGTGCCAGCAGTGACTGGGGACAGGGAACCTCAGACGAGCAGTACTTC,CASSDWGQGTSDEQYF
TRBJ1-5,many,TRBV6-2/TRBV6-3,TRBD1,TGTGCCAGCAAATCCGGGACAGGTCACGATCAGCCCCAGCATTTT,CASKSGTGHDQPQHF
TRBJ2-7,many,TRBV15,NA,TGTGCCACCAGTATGGGCAATTCCTACGAGCAGTACTTC,CATSMGNSYEQYF
TRBJ1-3,many,TRBV5-4,TRBD1,TGTGCCAGCAGCTCCCCGGGACAGGGAACTGGAAACACCATATATTTT,CASSSPGQGTGNTIYF
TRBJ2-7,many,TRBV6-2/TRBV6-3,TRBD2,TGTGCCAGCAGAAGACTAGCGGGACACTACGAGCAGTACTTC,CASRRLAGHYEQYF
TRBJ1-6,many,TRBV7-6,NA,TGTGCCAGCAGCTTAGGACAGGATCGAAATTCACCCCTCCACTTT,CASSLGQDRNSPLHF
TRBJ2-7,NA,TRBV10-3,NA,TGTGCCATCAGTGAGACAGGGAAGTTTCACGAGCAGTACTTC,CAISETGKFHEQYF
TRBJ2-3,many,TRBV15,NA,TGTGCCACCAGCAGAGAAGGGACCATCGCAGGTGGGACAGATACGCAGTATTTT,CATSREGTIAGGTDTQYF
TRBJ1-1,NA,TRBV7-9,NA,TGTGCCAGCAGCTTAGCGGCAGGGAGAACCAAATCCGAAGCTTTCTTT,CASSLAAGRTKSEAFF
TRBJ2-2,NA,TRBV20-1,NA,TGCAGTGCTCACGGGACTTCTCGGGGGTGGAATGAGCAGTTTTTT,CSAHGTSRGWNEQFF
TRBJ2-7,NA,TRBV2,NA,TGTGCCAGCAGTGTACAGAGGGGGGCGTACGAGCAGTACTTC,CASSVQRGAYEQYF
TRBJ2-7,NA,TRBV7-9,NA,TGTGCCAGCAGCTTAGCGGGGCAGTACTTC,CASSLAGQYF
TRBJ2-2,NA,TRBV7-8,NA,TGTGCCAGCAGCCCGACGTCTGGGGCCCGAACCGGGGAGCTGTTTTTT,CASSPTSGARTGELFF
TRBJ1-2,many,TRBV12-5,NA,TGTGCTAGTGGTTTGGTCGCGACAGCAGTTTATGGCTACACCTTC,CASGLVATAVYGYTF
TRBJ1-4,many,TRBV6-4,NA,TGTGCCAGCAGTGGAGATACGGGACTACAGGAAAAACTGTTTTTT,CASSGDTGLQEKLFF
TRBJ1-1,many,TRBV7-9,NA,TGTGCCAGCAGCCCGGGAGCGACTGAAGCTTTCTTT,CASSPGATEAFF
TRBJ1-2,many,TRBV5-1,TRBD1,TGCGCCAGCAGCCCGACTCCCGACAGGGGGTTAAAAGGCTACACCTTC,CASSPTPDRGLKGYTF
TRBJ2-7,NA,TRBV4-1,NA,TGCGCCGGCAGCCAAGAACTGATCTACGAGCAGTACTTC,CAGSQELIYEQYF
TRBJ1-1,many,TRBV7-3,NA,TGTGCCAGCAGCGTGAGGGTAGAATCGACTGAAGCTTTCTTT,CASSVRVESTEAFF
TRBJ2-2,many,TRBV6-1,TRBD2,TGTGCCAGCTATAGCGGGAAGAACACCGGGGAGCTGTTTTTT,CASYSGKNTGELFF
TRBJ1-5,NA,TRBV29-1,NA,TGCAGCTTCGGACCGTTCAATCAGCCCCAGCATTTT,CSFGPFNQPQHF
TRBJ2-7,many,TRBV27,TRBD2,TGTGCCAGCAGTCCCATGGGATCAGCGGGAGCAGCCTACGAGCAGTACTTC,CASSPMGSAGAAYEQYF
TRBJ1-1,NA,TRBV7-9,TRBD1,TGTGCCAGCAGCTCGATACTCGGGACAGTGAACACTGAAGCTTTCTTT,CASSSILGTVNTEAFF
TRBJ2-7,many,TRBV19,TRBD2,TGTGCCAGTAGTACGTCTAGCGGGAGAGGGCCTTTGAGTGAGCAGTACTTC,CASSTSSGRGPLSEQYF
TRBJ1-2,many,TRBV5-1,NA,TGCGCCAGCAGCTTGAGTGGCTACACCTTC,CASSLSGYTF
TRBJ1-6,many,TRBV7-9,NA,TGTGCCAGCAGTCGCCGGCAGTCGGGGGCTAATTCACCCCTCCACTTT,CASSRRQSGANSPLHF
TRBJ2-3,once,TRBV2,TRBD2,TGTGCCAGCAGTGATGGGACTAGTGTTACAGATACGCAGTATTTT,CASSDGTSVTDTQYF
TRBJ1-1,NA,TRBV29-1,NA,TGCAGCTTGGTGAGCAGGTGGAACACTGAAGCTTTCTTT,CSLVSRWNTEAFF
TRBJ1-6,NA,TRBV2,TRBD1,TGTGCCAGCAGCCGGACAGGGACGAATAATTCACCCCTCCACTTT,CASSRTGTNNSPLHF
TRBJ2-7,NA,TRBV29-1,TRBD2,TGCAGCGTTGAAGATCCTAGCGGGAGCGGCGAGCAGTACTTC,CSVEDPSGSGEQYF
TRBJ2-1,NA,TRBV5-1,NA,TGCGCCAGCAGCTTGAAGAGGAATGAGCAGTTCTTC,CASSLKRNEQFF
TRBJ2-5,many,TRBV2,TRBD2,TGTGCCAGCAGTGCTAGCGGGCCAAGGAAGACCCAGTACTTC,CASSASGPRKTQYF